This TCR beta chain was identified during a study of blood T cell repertoires in COVID-19 (dated by TCRdb to the early 2020s). With respect to the entire study: Collaborator samples came from the United States, Italy and Spain and covered acute and convalescent phases of COVID-19. The material from the prospective study consisted of cDNA or gDNA derived from T cells, B-cell-depleted T cells, or PBMCs. Subjects who had been exposed to COVID-19, were actively infected with it, or had recovered from it provided the deeply sampled blood TCRbeta repertoires that made up the dataset. A freely available public database, intended as a resource for researchers studying the immune response to SARS-CoV-2, is where the repertoires were released. The samples were drawn from the first 160 participants of the ongoing ImmuneRACE study and from about 1,200 subjects provided by 6 global collaborators. Nearly every sample came with metadata listing a de-identified subject ID, COVID-19 status, age in years and sex. Where HLA class I and class II types were available, the types were taken from metadata supplied by the sample provider, not from assay-based typing.

Participants in the prospective study were aged 18 to 89 years, lived in more than 20 United States geographic areas, and enrolled through a virtual design. In the prospective study, participants were assigned to cohorts based on the clinical history participants reported in a screening survey and a study questionnaire. ImmuneRACE Cohort 3 recovered participants were defined by two consecutive negative NP/OP PCR tests, healthcare professional clearance, or symptom resolution. In the prospective study, whole blood, serum and a nasopharyngeal or oropharyngeal swab were collected from each participant by mobile phlebotomists. Prospective study participants could optionally give additional blood draws and questionnaires over a roughly 2-month period. Blood samples from the prospective study were shipped frozen or at room temperature prior to DNA extraction. TCRbeta CDR3 regions were amplified from genomic DNA by means of the immunoSEQ Assay, a bias-controlled multiplex PCR. On the authors' methods: Within the assay, amplification of reference gene primers was used to estimate how many nucleated cells each sample contained. Sequence reads were collapsed and filtered to measure the absolute abundance of every unique TCRbeta CDR3 rearrangement. For each sample, productive Simpson clonality was calculated as the square root of Simpson's diversity index across productive rearrangements. TCRdb mirrors the immuneACCESS table, restricted to in-frame sequences. Some clones are absent from its copies; in checked studies, under half trace to an unresolved V gene, and the reason for the others is unknown. From that table come the V and J calls and clone size; the DNA was used to work out D and trimming. Recorded for this sample are about 220,000 clones; 88% of them occurred a single time. The ten largest clones take up more than 2.5% of the sample.

On this clone itself: Its recognized antigen is unknown. Qualities for individual bases were not recorded, and no much larger clone is one base off.

Broader findings and caveats from the paper: Clinical and demographic metadata were provided uncurated, with the amount varying by source and participant.

V is clipped by 1 base and J by 0 bases, and the sequence between their germline boundaries is 7 bases long. There are 14 amino acids in the CDR3, from cysteine to phenylalanine inclusive. The only DNA kept is the CDR3, 42 bases in frame from the first base. CDR1 and CDR2 were assigned from the germline V gene (reference sequence) as SEHNR and FQNEAQ. The sequence joins TRBV7-9 to TRBJ2-7; the D gene identity is not certain. The receptor's source is a young woman who had recovered from COVID-19. Sequencing was done on a sample of PBMCs or T cells enriched from blood (not recorded which). The DNA sequence is given as TGTGCCAGCAGCTTAGGGGCGAGCTCCTACGAGCAGTACTTC. Its protein is CASSLGASSYEQYF.